This TCR beta chain was sequenced for a study of shared clonotypes between healthy human individuals. CD45RO-negative, CCR7-selected cells formed the naive CD8 fraction, which excluded terminally differentiated effector memory CD45RA+ cells. Clones were read by immunoSEQ multiplex PCR, and TCRdb kept only the in-frame ones, dropping some. The top ten clones hold 0.11% of a sample with roughly 550,000 clones, over 95% of them seen once. The TCR was taken from a woman in her 30s in good health. Sample: naive CD8+ T cells sorted from blood.

CDR3 in DNA: TGCGCCAGCAGCTCCGCTCCCAGCGGGATGGGAGGGGAGCAGTACTTC. This gives the protein CASSSAPSGMGGEQYF. This chain joins TRBV5-1 and TRBJ2-7; TRBD2 agrees at 7 bases. There are 16 residues in the CDR3. Germline CDR1 reads SGHRS; CDR2 reads YFSETQ. J was trimmed by 7 bases and V by 3 bases; bases with no gene match: 16.